These 8 T cell receptor beta chains were all obtained from the same sample, sequenced in a study of post-analysis software for immune sequencing data. Study findings and constraints: The study found TRBV5-6, TRBV5-1 and TRBV20-1 among a few TRBV segments more frequent in patients than controls.

Carried by the TCR beta cDNA libraries were unique molecular identifiers. MiXCR, run by TCRdb on the PCR reads, gives a single entry per CDR3 protein. Counted here are about 380,000 distinct CDR3 sequences, less than 40% occurring once; the ten biggest clones make up 10% to 15%. No antigen is known for these receptors. Sequencing used blood. The origin of the receptors is a girl aged 10 to 17 with multiple sclerosis.

This clonotype was counted only a few times. The rearrangement links TRBV5-5 to TRBJ2-4; 10 bases fit TRBD1. With 3 bases clipped from V and 7 bases from J, the junction kept 7 bases outside the gene matches. Per germline, CDR1 SGHKS and CDR2 YYEKEE (reference sequence). The CDR3 covers 15 residues. CDR3 sequence (DNA): TGTGCCAGCAGCTCCCCGGACAGGGGGAGGAACATTCAGTACTTC. It encodes CASSSPDRGRNIQYF.

The chain uses TRBV3-1 and TRBJ2-4, with D perhaps TRBD2 (5 bases). With 4 bases removed from V and 13 bases from J, the gap between germline ends came to 11 bases. The CDR3 loop spans 11 amino acids. The germline V gene has CDR1 LGHDT and CDR2 YNNKEL (reference sequence). This CDR3 is CASSLDWEQYF. The CDR3 nucleotides are TGTGCCAGCAGCCTCGACTGGGAGCAGTACTTC.

This clonotype was seen more than once but under ten times. This sequence may be a read error, since a much larger clone differs from it by one base. The genes are TRBV5-1 and TRBJ2-1; the D gene could be TRBD1 or TRBD2 (5 bases each). CDR1 is SGHRS, CDR2 YFSETQ, per germline. The CDR3 sequence is 15 residues long. CDR3 DNA sequence: TGCGCCAGCAGCTTACGGGACCCAAATTACAGTGAGCAGTTCTTC. This translates into CASSLRDPNYSEQFF. Filled out from reference TRBV5-1 and TRBJ2-1, the complete variable domain reads KAGVTQTPRYLIKTRGQQVTLSCSPISGHRSVSWYQQTPGQGLQFLFEYFSETQRNKGNFPGRFSGRQFSNSRSEMNVSTLELGDSALYLCASSLRDPNYSEQFFGPGTRLTVL.

The V and J genes are TRBV10-3 and TRBJ2-7; D tentatively reads TRBD1 or TRBD2 (5 bases each). Germline V gene sequence: CDR1 ENHRY, CDR2 SYGVKD. This CDR3 spans 12 amino acids. Trimming took off 5 bases at V and 4 bases at J, with 9 bases between the two ends. The CDR3 DNA is TGTGCCATCAGTCCGGGGCAGTACGAGCAGTACTTC. It yields the protein CAISPGQYEQYF.

This clonotype appeared a few times. This chain uses TRBV5-1 with TRBJ2-7; D remains unclear. Trimming took off 4 bases at V and 2 bases at J, with 16 bases between the two ends. CDR3 size: 15 residues. CDR1 and CDR2 from the germline V gene are SGHRS and YFSETQ. The CDR3 nucleotides are TGCGCCAGCAGCCTCAACATTGAATCCACCTACGAGCAGTACTTC. Its translation: CASSLNIESTYEQYF.

This clonotype was counted a few times. The rearrangement joins TRBV4-1 to TRBJ2-7; 7 nucleotides agree with TRBD2. Germline V lookup: CDR1 MGHRA, CDR2 YSYEKL. The CDR3 runs 14 residues. The J segment lost 3 bases and the V segment lost 2 bases, leaving 4 bases of the junction unmatched. The chain's CDR3 is CASSQTPGGYEQYF. The DNA of the CDR3 is TGCGCCAGCAGCCAAACTCCGGGGGGCTACGAGCAGTACTTC.

V gene TRBV7-2 combines with J gene TRBJ2-3; tentative D call: TRBD1 (5 bases). V dropped 2 bases and J dropped 11 bases, with 14 bases sitting between them. Germline V gives CDR1 SGHTA, CDR2 FQGNSA. The CDR3 consists of 13 residues. CDR3 coding DNA: TGTGCCAGCAGCTTAAAAGGGGCCCCGGGGCAGTATTTT. This translates into CASSLKGAPGQYF.

This clonotype has just a few counts. The rearrangement links TRBV20-1 to TRBJ1-5, with TRBD1 matching over 7 bases. With V trimmed by 1 base and J by 6 bases, 6 bases remained unmatched. The germline V gene has CDR1 DFQATT and CDR2 SNEGSKA (reference sequence). This CDR3 region has 14 residues. The CDR3 region has the DNA TGCAGTGCTAGAGGCGACAGGGAGGTTCAGCCCCAGCATTTT. It specifies CSARGDREVQPQHF.